The 10 T cell receptor beta chains given below trace back to one sample, sequenced in a study of blood T cell repertoires in COVID-19. Clones were sequenced by immunoSEQ multiplex PCR, and TCRdb holds only the in-frame ones, with some missing. The data contain about 400,000 clones, around 84% of them singletons. The sequenced material came from peripheral blood. Receptors were obtained from a human donor in a cohort sampled during active COVID-19.

This clone was counted a few times. This chain joins TRBV9 and TRBJ2-1; 9 bases line up with TRBD2. Per germline, CDR1 SGDLS and CDR2 YYNGEE. V was pared by 6 bases and J by 5 bases, with 9 bases of the junction left unmatched. The CDR3 length is 15 residues. CDR3 DNA sequence: TGTGCCAGCACACCTAGCGGGATGTTGAACAATGAGCAGTTCTTC. Translated: CASTPSGMLNNEQFF.

This chain links TRBV7-9 with TRBJ2-3; 9 bases map to TRBD2. J lost 5 bases, V lost 5 bases, and 11 bases had no gene match. The CDR3 is 16 residues long. CDR1 SEHNR and CDR2 FQNEAQ come from the germline V gene (reference sequence). For the CDR3, the DNA is TGTGCCAGCAGCCCCGGGACTAGCTCCTTGGGAGATACGCAGTATTTT. Its translation is CASSPGTSSLGDTQYF.

V and J are TRBV19 and TRBJ1-5; D gene uncertain. The CDR3 has 17 amino acids. Germline-derived CDR1 and CDR2 are LNHDA and SQIVND (reference sequence). The V and J ends lost 7 bases and 0 bases respectively, with 19 bases between them. Here the CDR3 reads CASTKRMGTISNQPQHF. The CDR3 bases are TGTGCCAGTACCAAAAGAATGGGCACGATTAGCAATCAGCCCCAGCATTTT.

The rearrangement joins TRBV9 to TRBJ2-5; no clear D gene. Germline-derived CDR1 and CDR2 are SGDLS and YYNGEE. The CDR3 is 12 residues long. Deletions cut 3 bases from V and 4 bases from J, with 7 bases between. The CDR3 loop reads CASSGSGETQYF. The DNA for the CDR3 is TGTGCCAGCAGCGGGAGTGGAGAGACCCAGTACTTC.

The rearrangement links TRBV19 to TRBJ1-2; the match to TRBD1 covers 9 bases. J gave up 4 bases and V 1 base, and 7 bases lay outside the gene matches. From germline, CDR1 is LNHDA and CDR2 SQIVND (reference sequence). This CDR3 comprises 16 residues. CDR3 DNA sequence: TGTGCCAGTAGTATAGGCGGACAGGGGATTGGCTATGGCTACACCTTC. Its translation: CASSIGGQGIGYGYTF.

The chain links TRBV19 to TRBJ1-1, with D unclear. CDR3 length equals 13 residues. V lost 3 bases and J 2 bases, leaving 7 bases between the germline ends. Germline V gene sequence: CDR1 LNHDA, CDR2 SQIVND (reference sequence). The CDR3 sequence is CASSILINTEAFF. The CDR3 DNA follows: TGTGCCAGTAGTATTCTAATAAACACTGAAGCTTTCTTT.

The chain is built from TRBV28 and TRBJ2-7, with TRBD2 matching 12 bases. The ends lost 2 bases at V and 0 bases at J; junction bases unmatched: 5. Germline loops: CDR1 MDHEN, CDR2 SYDVKM. The CDR3 length is 17 residues. In DNA form, the CDR3 reads TGTGCCAGCAGTTTAACTAGCGGGAGGTTCAGCTCCTACGAGCAGTACTTC. Translation gives CASSLTSGRFSSYEQYF.

This clone has only one observation. V usage is TRBV7-2 and J usage is TRBJ2-1; TRBD2 matches 10 bases. Germline V gene lookup returns CDR1 SGHTA and CDR2 FQGNSA. The J segment lost 5 bases and the V segment lost 3 bases, leaving 13 bases of the junction unmatched. The CDR3 has 18 residues. This CDR3 reads CASSFRSLSLAGDNEQFF. The CDR3 region has the DNA TGTGCCAGCAGCTTTCGATCATTATCCCTAGCGGGAGACAATGAGCAGTTCTTC. Combining the CDR3 with reference TRBV7-2 and TRBJ2-1 gives the whole variable domain GAGVSQSPSNKVTEKGKDVELRCDPISGHTALYWYRQSLGQGLEFLIYFQGNSAPDKSGLPSDRFSAERTGGSVSTLTIQRTQQEDSAVYLCASSFRSLSLAGDNEQFFGPGTRLTVL.

The rearrangement joins TRBV9 to TRBJ2-5; 13 bases match TRBD2. CDR1 SGDLS and CDR2 YYNGEE come from the germline V gene. This CDR3 is 15 amino acids long. V lost 3 bases to trimming and J lost 9 bases; unmatched junction nucleotides: 8. Here the CDR3 reads CASSETSGGWAAQYF. The CDR3 DNA reads as TGTGCCAGCAGCGAGACTAGCGGGGGGTGGGCGGCCCAGTACTTC.

Of note for this clone: Relative to the germline gene, one junction end is altered; a read error may explain this. The rearrangement joins TRBV7-7 to TRBJ2-3; unclear D gene. Germline CDR1 SSHAT, CDR2 FNYEAQ (reference sequence). The CDR3 is 15 amino acids. The CDR3 DNA sequence: TGTGCTAGCAGCTTAGGCGTCCTCCCCACAGATACGCAGTATTTT. This encodes CASSLGVLPTDTQYF.